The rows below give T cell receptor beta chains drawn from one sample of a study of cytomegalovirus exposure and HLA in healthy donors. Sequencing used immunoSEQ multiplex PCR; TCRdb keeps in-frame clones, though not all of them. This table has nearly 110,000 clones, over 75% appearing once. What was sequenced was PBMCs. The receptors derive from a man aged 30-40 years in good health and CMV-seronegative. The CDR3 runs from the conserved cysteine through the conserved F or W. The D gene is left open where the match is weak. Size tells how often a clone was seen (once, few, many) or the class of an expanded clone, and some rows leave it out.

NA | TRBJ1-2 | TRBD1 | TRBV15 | TGTGCCACCAGCAGAGCCCACCGAGGGGGCGACTATGGCTACACCTTC | CATSRAHRGGDYGYTF
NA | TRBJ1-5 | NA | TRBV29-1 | TGCAGCGCACAGGGTCCTAATCAGCCCCAGCATTTT | CSAQGPNQPQHF
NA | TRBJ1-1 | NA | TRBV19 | TGTGCCAGTACCCAGACAGGAACCCCTGAAGCTTTCTTT | CASTQTGTPEAFF
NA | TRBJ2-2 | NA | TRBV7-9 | TGTGCCAATACAGGGTCTGGTACCGGGGAGCTGTTTTTT | CANTGSGTGELFF
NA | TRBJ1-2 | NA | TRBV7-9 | TGTGCCAGCAGCTTTGGGGGGAACTATGGCTACACCTTC | CASSFGGNYGYTF
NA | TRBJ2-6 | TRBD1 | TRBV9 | TGTGCCAGCAGTGGGACAGCTGGGGCCAACGTCCTGACTTTC | CASSGTAGANVLTF
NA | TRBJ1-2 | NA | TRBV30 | TGTGCCTGGAGTGTATCCCAGGCTAACTATGGCTACACCTTC | CAWSVSQANYGYTF
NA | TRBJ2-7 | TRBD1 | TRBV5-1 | TGCGCCAGCAGCCCTGGAGTCGACAGGGGCCACGAGCAGTACTTC | CASSPGVDRGHEQYF
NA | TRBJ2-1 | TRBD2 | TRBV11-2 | TGTGCCAGCAGCTCAGAGGAGGCTAGCGGGCATTACAATGAGCAGTTCTTC | CASSSEEASGHYNEQFF
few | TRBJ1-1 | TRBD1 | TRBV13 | TGTGCCGCCAGACGGACAGGGACCGACACTGAAGCTTTCTTT | CAARRTGTDTEAFF
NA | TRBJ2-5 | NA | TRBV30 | TGTGCCTGGAGTGACCTTCGGGTCCAGTACTTC | CAWSDLRVQYF
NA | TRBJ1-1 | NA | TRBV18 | TGTGCCAGCTCCCCTGCCGGGGGGGACACTGAAGCTTTCTTT | CASSPAGGDTEAFF
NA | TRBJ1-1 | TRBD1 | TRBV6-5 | TGTGCCAGCCAAAGGGGGCGGAACACTGAAGCTTTCTTT | CASQRGRNTEAFF
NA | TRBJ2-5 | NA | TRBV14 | TGTGCCAGCAGCCAAGATTGGCGGGTGCAAGAGACCCAGTACTTC | CASSQDWRVQETQYF
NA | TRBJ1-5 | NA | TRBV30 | TGTGCCTCGGGGAGTATCAATCAGCCCCAGCATTTT | CASGSINQPQHF
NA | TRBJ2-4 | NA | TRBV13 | TGTGCCAGCAGCTTTTCCGGCAAAAACATTCAGTACTTC | CASSFSGKNIQYF
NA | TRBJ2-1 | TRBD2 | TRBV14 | TGTGCCAGCAGCCCCCGCCTCCTAGCGGGAGACAACAATGAGCAGTTCTTC | CASSPRLLAGDNNEQFF
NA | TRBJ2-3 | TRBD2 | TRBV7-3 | TGTGCCAGCAGCCCACTACGCGGGGGGGCCGATACGCAGTATTTT | CASSPLRGGADTQYF
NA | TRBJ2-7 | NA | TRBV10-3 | TGTGCCATCAGTGAGGCTAGCGACGAGCAGTACTTC | CAISEASDEQYF
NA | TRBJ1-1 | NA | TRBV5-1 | TGCGCCAGCAGCCCCAGGGTTAGAACTGAAGCTTTCTTT | CASSPRVRTEAFF
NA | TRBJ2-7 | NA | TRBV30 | TGTGCCTGGCGCGGCAGCTCCTACGAGCAGTACTTC | CAWRGSSYEQYF
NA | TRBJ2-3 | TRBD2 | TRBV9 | TGTGCCAGCAGCCCTAGCGGGACTAGCACAGATACGCAGTATTTT | CASSPSGTSTDTQYF
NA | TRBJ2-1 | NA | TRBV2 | TGTGCCAGCAGTTCATACATCTTCAATGAGCAGTTCTTC | CASSSYIFNEQFF
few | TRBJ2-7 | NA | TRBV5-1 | TGCGCCAGCACCCCACTGTCAGGTTCCTACGAGCAGTACTTC | CASTPLSGSYEQYF
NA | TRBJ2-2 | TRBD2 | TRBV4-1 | TGCGCCAGCAGCGCCCGACTAGCGGGGTCCGCCGGGGAGCTGTTTTTT | CASSARLAGSAGELFF
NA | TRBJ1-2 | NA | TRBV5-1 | TGCGCCAGCAGCTTGGCTCAGGGAACGAGCTATGGCTACACCTTC | CASSLAQGTSYGYTF
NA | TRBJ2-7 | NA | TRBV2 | TGTGCCAGCAGCGATAGAGGCGGGGCCAGGTCCTACGAGCAGTACTTC | CASSDRGGARSYEQYF
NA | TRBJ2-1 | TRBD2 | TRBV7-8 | TGTGCCAGCAGCCGCGGACTAGGTGTCTACAATGAGCAGTTCTTC | CASSRGLGVYNEQFF
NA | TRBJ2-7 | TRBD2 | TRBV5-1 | TGCGCCAGCAGCTTGGCCCCGAGCGGGAGAACGGGGGAGCAGTACTTC | CASSLAPSGRTGEQYF
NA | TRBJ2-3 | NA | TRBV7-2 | TGTGCCAGCAGAGAAGCGTTCGGCGGTGGGGATACGCAGTATTTT | CASREAFGGGDTQYF
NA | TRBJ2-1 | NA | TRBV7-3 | TGTGCCAGCAGCCCCGGGACAATCAATGAGCAGTTCTTC | CASSPGTINEQFF
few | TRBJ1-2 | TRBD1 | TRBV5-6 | TGTGCCAGCAGCGGGGGGACAGCGCAGGTCTATGGCTACACCTTC | CASSGGTAQVYGYTF
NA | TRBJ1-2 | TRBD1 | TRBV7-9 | TGTGCCAGCAGCTTCTCGGGACAGGGGGCATCAGGCTATGGCTACACCTTC | CASSFSGQGASGYGYTF
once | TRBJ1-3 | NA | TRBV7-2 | TGTGCCAGCAGCGCCCCAGGGTCTGGAAACACCATATATTTT | CASSAPGSGNTIYF
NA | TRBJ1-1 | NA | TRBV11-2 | TGTGCCAGCAGTCCGGGGGGGGAGAACACTGAAGCTTTCTTT | CASSPGGENTEAFF
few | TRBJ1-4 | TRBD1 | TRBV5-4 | TGTGCCAGCAGGGCAGGGGGTTTAGCAACTAATGAAAAACTGTTTTTT | CASRAGGLATNEKLFF
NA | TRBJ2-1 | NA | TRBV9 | TGTGCCAGCAGCGTGGGAGGGGGGGAGCAGTTCTTC | CASSVGGGEQFF
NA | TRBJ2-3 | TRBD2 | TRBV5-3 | TGTGCCAGACGGTCGCCAGCGGGAGGGCCCACAGATACGCAGTATTTT | CARRSPAGGPTDTQYF
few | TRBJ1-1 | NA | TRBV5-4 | TGTGCCAGCAGCTTATATCACACACCAAACACTGAAGCTTTCTTT | CASSLYHTPNTEAFF
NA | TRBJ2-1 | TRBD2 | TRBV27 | TGTGCCAGCACCTACCTGGGACTAACCAATGAGCAGTTCTTC | CASTYLGLTNEQFF
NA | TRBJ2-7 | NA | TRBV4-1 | TGCGCCAGCAGCCAAGAAGGGGGGGGCTCCTACGAGCAGTACTTC | CASSQEGGGSYEQYF
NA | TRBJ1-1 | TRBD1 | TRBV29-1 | TGCAGCGTGGACAGGGGGCGAACTGAAGCTTTCTTT | CSVDRGRTEAFF
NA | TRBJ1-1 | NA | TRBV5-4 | TGTGCCAGCAGCTTGGGACACTACACTGAAGCTTTCTTT | CASSLGHYTEAFF
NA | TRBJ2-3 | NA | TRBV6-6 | TGTGCCAGCAGCTTCTGGGGGCAAGATACGCAGTATTTT | CASSFWGQDTQYF
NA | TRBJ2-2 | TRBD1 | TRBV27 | TGTGCCAGCAGTCGGGACAGGAACACCGGGGAGCTGTTTTTT | CASSRDRNTGELFF
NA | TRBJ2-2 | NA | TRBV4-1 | TGCGCCAGCAGCCAAGTTAGAGGGATCGTCACCGGGGAGCTGTTTTTT | CASSQVRGIVTGELFF
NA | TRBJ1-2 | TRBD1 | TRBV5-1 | TGCGCCAGCACGACAGGGATCAACTATGGCTACACCTTC | CASTTGINYGYTF
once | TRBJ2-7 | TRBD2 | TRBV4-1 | TGCGCCAGCAGCCTGGGACTAGCGGTCTCCTACGAGCAGTACTTC | CASSLGLAVSYEQYF
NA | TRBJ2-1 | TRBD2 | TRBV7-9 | TGTGCCAGCAGCTTAGTGGGGGAGGGTGAGCAGTTCTTC | CASSLVGEGEQFF
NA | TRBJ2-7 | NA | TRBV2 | TGCGCCAGCAGTTCCCAGGGATCGGGCGAGCAGTACTTC | CASSSQGSGEQYF
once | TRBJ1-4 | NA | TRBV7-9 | TGTGCCAGCAGCTTAGCCCAGTCAGTTAATGAAAAACTGTTTTTT | CASSLAQSVNEKLFF
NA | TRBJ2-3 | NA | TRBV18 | TGTGCCAGCTCACCATTGGGCAGTTACACAGATACGCAGTATTTT | CASSPLGSYTDTQYF
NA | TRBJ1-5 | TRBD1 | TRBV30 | TGTGCCTGGAGTAGATACCGGGACAGGTATTCCCAGCATTTT | CAWSRYRDRYSQHF
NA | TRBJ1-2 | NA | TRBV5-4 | TGTGCCAGCAGCGCGCCGGGGTTCTATGGCTACACCTTC | CASSAPGFYGYTF
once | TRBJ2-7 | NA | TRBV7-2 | TGTGCCAGCGGACCGGCCGGGGTACACTACGAGCAGTACTTC | CASGPAGVHYEQYF
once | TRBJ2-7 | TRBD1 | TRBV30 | TGTGCCTGGAGTAGGACAGGGGGCTACGAGCAGTACTTC | CAWSRTGGYEQYF
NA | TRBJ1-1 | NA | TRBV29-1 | TGCAGCGTTGATATCACTGAAGCTTTCTTT | CSVDITEAFF
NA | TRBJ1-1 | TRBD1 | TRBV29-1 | TGCAGCGTTGCCCCAAAAGGGGGCTTGAACACTGAAGCTTTCTTT | CSVAPKGGLNTEAFF